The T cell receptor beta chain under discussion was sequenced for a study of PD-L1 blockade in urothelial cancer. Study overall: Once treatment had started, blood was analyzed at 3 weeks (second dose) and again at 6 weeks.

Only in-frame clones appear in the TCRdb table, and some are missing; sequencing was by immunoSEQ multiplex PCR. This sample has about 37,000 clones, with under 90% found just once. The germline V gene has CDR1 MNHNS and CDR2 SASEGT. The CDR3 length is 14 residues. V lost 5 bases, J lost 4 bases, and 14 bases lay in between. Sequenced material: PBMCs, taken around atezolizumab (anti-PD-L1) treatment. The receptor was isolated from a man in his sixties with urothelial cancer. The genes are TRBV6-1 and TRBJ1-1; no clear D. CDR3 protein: CASSSRGIITEAFF. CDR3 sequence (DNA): TGTGCCAGCAGTTCACGGGGTATAATCACTGAAGCTTTCTTT.